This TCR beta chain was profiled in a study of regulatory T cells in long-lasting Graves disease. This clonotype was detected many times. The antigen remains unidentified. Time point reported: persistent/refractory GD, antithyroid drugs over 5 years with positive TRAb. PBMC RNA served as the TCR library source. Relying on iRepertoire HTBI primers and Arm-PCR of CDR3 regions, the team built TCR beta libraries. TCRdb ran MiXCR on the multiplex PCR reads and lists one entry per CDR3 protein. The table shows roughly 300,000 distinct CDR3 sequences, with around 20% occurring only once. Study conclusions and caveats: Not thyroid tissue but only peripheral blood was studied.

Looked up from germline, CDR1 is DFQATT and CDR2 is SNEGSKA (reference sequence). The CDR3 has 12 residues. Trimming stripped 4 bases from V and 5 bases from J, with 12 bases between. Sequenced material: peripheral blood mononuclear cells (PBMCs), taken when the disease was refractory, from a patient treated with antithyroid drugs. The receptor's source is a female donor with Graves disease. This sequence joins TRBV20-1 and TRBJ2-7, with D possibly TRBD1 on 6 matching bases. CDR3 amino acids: CSATLGGNEQYF. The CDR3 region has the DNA TGCAGTGCTACTCTAGGGGGTAACGAGCAGTACTTC.